A selection of T cell receptor beta chains follows, all from one sample in a study of CXCR3-negative and CXCR3-positive naive CD8 T cells. TCRdb processed the 5' RACE reads again and assigns one entry to each CDR3 protein, with no DNA. The sample shows some 38,000 distinct CDR3 sequences, and about 14% sits with its ten largest clones. The sequencing sample was made of memory CD8+ T cells from blood. The receptors here all came from a human donor in good health. Some clones in this sample may be carry-over from other donors' samples. CDR3s include the opening cysteine and the closing phenylalanine or tryptophan. Fields, in order: V gene, clone size, J gene, CDR3 protein. The size field is filled for only some rows; it gives once, few, many or a size class.

V gene: TRBV6-6
clone size: NA
J gene: TRBJ2-7
CDR3 protein: CASSQPLGSYEQYF

V gene: TRBV18
clone size: NA
J gene: TRBJ1-5
CDR3 protein: CVSSPRLDQPQHF

V gene: TRBV29-1
clone size: NA
J gene: TRBJ2-3
CDR3 protein: CSLREGSTDTQYF

V gene: TRBV6-1
clone size: NA
J gene: TRBJ2-7
CDR3 protein: CASSGDTKSSYEQYF

V gene: TRBV15
clone size: NA
J gene: TRBJ1-1
CDR3 protein: CATSRDRTGGTEAFF

V gene: TRBV12-3/TRBV12-4
clone size: NA
J gene: TRBJ2-7
CDR3 protein: CASSARGSWEQYF

V gene: TRBV18
clone size: NA
J gene: TRBJ1-1
CDR3 protein: CASSTPQNTEAFF

V gene: TRBV7-3
clone size: NA
J gene: TRBJ2-2
CDR3 protein: CASSQGGTGELFF

V gene: TRBV5-5
clone size: NA
J gene: TRBJ2-1
CDR3 protein: CASSLWGLGNEQFF

V gene: TRBV28
clone size: NA
J gene: TRBJ2-7
CDR3 protein: CASRRSNGGAYEQYF

V gene: TRBV28
clone size: NA
J gene: TRBJ2-7
CDR3 protein: CASCPRALNSYEQYF

V gene: TRBV7-9
clone size: NA
J gene: TRBJ2-5
CDR3 protein: CASSQTAQSETQYF

V gene: TRBV7-3
clone size: NA
J gene: TRBJ2-1
CDR3 protein: CASSSGTGEDNEQFF

V gene: TRBV29-1
clone size: NA
J gene: TRBJ2-7
CDR3 protein: CSVETVSYEQYF

V gene: TRBV27
clone size: NA
J gene: TRBJ2-1
CDR3 protein: CASSLSSNEQFF

V gene: TRBV12-3/TRBV12-4
clone size: NA
J gene: TRBJ2-7
CDR3 protein: CASSNSGRTYEQYF

V gene: TRBV12-3/TRBV12-4
clone size: NA
J gene: TRBJ2-4
CDR3 protein: CASSSRGADIQYF

V gene: TRBV7-6
clone size: NA
J gene: TRBJ2-2
CDR3 protein: CASSLALQRPTGELFF

V gene: TRBV28
clone size: NA
J gene: TRBJ2-1
CDR3 protein: CASSSPLMGSGEGEQFF

V gene: TRBV15
clone size: NA
J gene: TRBJ2-4
CDR3 protein: CATSRSGGDTMNLQYF

V gene: TRBV20-1
clone size: NA
J gene: TRBJ1-1
CDR3 protein: CSARDYWGIEAFF

V gene: TRBV29-1
clone size: NA
J gene: TRBJ2-1
CDR3 protein: CSGSGTRGYNEQFF

V gene: TRBV7-9
clone size: NA
J gene: TRBJ2-1
CDR3 protein: CASSRPGPDEQFF

V gene: TRBV7-2
clone size: NA
J gene: TRBJ2-7
CDR3 protein: CASSFPATNYEQYF

V gene: TRBV6-5
clone size: NA
J gene: TRBJ2-7
CDR3 protein: CASSYSTRVLTDEQYF

V gene: TRBV20-1
clone size: NA
J gene: TRBJ2-1
CDR3 protein: CSARDLLAVGGGSYNEQFF

V gene: TRBV4-2
clone size: NA
J gene: TRBJ2-2
CDR3 protein: CASSQESGSPGELFF

V gene: TRBV29-1
clone size: NA
J gene: TRBJ2-1
CDR3 protein: CSVDLRGEQFF

V gene: TRBV20-1
clone size: NA
J gene: TRBJ2-1
CDR3 protein: CSAPTLPAGSSYNEQFF

V gene: TRBV5-4
clone size: NA
J gene: TRBJ2-3
CDR3 protein: CASSLLTDTQYF

V gene: TRBV29-1
clone size: NA
J gene: TRBJ2-7
CDR3 protein: CSVEGRQGGTYEQYF

V gene: TRBV10-3
clone size: NA
J gene: TRBJ2-7
CDR3 protein: CAISEREANPYEQYF

V gene: TRBV7-8
clone size: NA
J gene: TRBJ2-2
CDR3 protein: CASSSPVGGGAGELFF

V gene: TRBV5-1
clone size: NA
J gene: TRBJ2-2
CDR3 protein: CASSLGAPGQGNTGELFF

V gene: TRBV29-1
clone size: NA
J gene: TRBJ2-7
CDR3 protein: CSVEQGLGEQYF

V gene: TRBV20-1
clone size: NA
J gene: TRBJ2-7
CDR3 protein: CSARPGQGFYEQYF

V gene: TRBV20-1
clone size: NA
J gene: TRBJ1-6
CDR3 protein: CSASGQGDHSPLHF

V gene: TRBV29-1
clone size: NA
J gene: TRBJ2-1
CDR3 protein: CSVPGLAGDGGEQFF

V gene: TRBV7-9
clone size: NA
J gene: TRBJ2-7
CDR3 protein: CASRKGFTVEQYF

V gene: TRBV20-1
clone size: NA
J gene: TRBJ2-7
CDR3 protein: CSAPPRGEYEQYF

V gene: TRBV7-3
clone size: NA
J gene: TRBJ2-7
CDR3 protein: CASSPPARGPLYYEQYF

V gene: TRBV29-1
clone size: NA
J gene: TRBJ2-2
CDR3 protein: CSAQSDTGELFF

V gene: TRBV28
clone size: medium-sized
J gene: TRBJ2-6
CDR3 protein: CASSPGTPSGANVLTF

V gene: TRBV4-3
clone size: NA
J gene: TRBJ2-1
CDR3 protein: CASSQDLEDSAYNEQFF

V gene: TRBV24-1
clone size: NA
J gene: TRBJ2-5
CDR3 protein: CATSDKYTQETQYF

V gene: TRBV28
clone size: NA
J gene: TRBJ1-4
CDR3 protein: CASSFRGSLNEKLFF

V gene: TRBV12-3/TRBV12-4
clone size: NA
J gene: TRBJ2-7
CDR3 protein: CASSLANGEQYF

V gene: TRBV10-3
clone size: NA
J gene: TRBJ2-7
CDR3 protein: CAINNAGTDTYEQYF

V gene: TRBV12-5
clone size: NA
J gene: TRBJ1-2
CDR3 protein: CASGLGMGYGYTF

V gene: TRBV7-7
clone size: NA
J gene: TRBJ2-1
CDR3 protein: CASSLAPTSGGAEQFF

V gene: TRBV14
clone size: NA
J gene: TRBJ2-5
CDR3 protein: CASSQEIGAETQYF

V gene: TRBV9
clone size: NA
J gene: TRBJ1-1
CDR3 protein: CASSSPTGTGETFF

V gene: TRBV4-1
clone size: NA
J gene: TRBJ2-7
CDR3 protein: CASSQEVVGTSGVYEQYF